This TCR beta chain was observed in a study of neurological immune-mediated disorders. Study-wide findings and caveats: The level of TCR clonal expansion was highest in patients with HTLV-1-associated myelopathy and lowest in multiple sclerosis, where it fell below the level seen in healthy controls. The study found no CDR3 amino acid sequences shared by expanded clones across subjects, suggesting private repertoires in all groups.

This clonotype has a count of ten or more. What it recognizes is unknown. Synthesis of cDNA used 5'RACE (with 10-nucleotide random UMIs). TCRdb redid the calling of the 5' RACE reads with MiXCR, one entry per CDR3 protein. The table includes 15,000 to 20,000 distinct CDR3 sequences, about 7.5% detected once. CDR3 length: 13 amino acids. Germline lookup yields CDR1 LNHNV and CDR2 YYDKDF (reference sequence). The V gene lost 2 bases and the J gene lost 7 bases, with 9 bases spanning the gap. CD4+ or CD8+ T cells at a count of 1 million served as input for the sorted libraries. This TCR came from a woman in her 30s with HTLV-1-associated myelopathy (HAM/TSP). V gene TRBV15 combines with J gene TRBJ1-5, with unresolved D. Sequencing was carried out using CD8+ T cells from blood. CDR3: CATSRQVGQPQHF. As DNA, the CDR3 is TGTGCCACCAGCAGACAGGTCGGACAGCCCCAGCATTTT. Full variable domain (remainder filled in from reference TRBV15 and TRBJ1-5): DAMVIQNPRYQVTQFGKPVTLSCSQTLNHNVMYWYQQKSSQAPKLLFHYYDKDFNNEADTPDNFQSRRPNTSFCFLDIRSPGLGDTAMYLCATSRQVGQPQHFGDGTRLSIL.